These 17 T cell receptor beta chains share one sample of origin, sequenced in a study of neurological immune-mediated disorders. Each CDR3 protein is one row after TCRdb ran MiXCR on the 5' RACE reads. Here the sample spans about 48,000 distinct CDR3 sequences, about 23% being singletons. Sample: PBMCs. The receptor set was obtained from a woman between 70 and 85 years old in good health.

This clonotype was seen many times. The chain employs TRBV29-1 and TRBJ1-5; no reliable D call. The germline CDR1 and CDR2 sequences are SQVTM and ANQGSEA. The ends were cut back, 4 bases at V and 8 bases at J, with 18 bases in the middle. This CDR3 spans 14 amino acids. The CDR3 nucleotides read TGCAGCGTTGCGGGTGGACCCGATGGGGAGCCCCAGCATTTT. Translation: CSVAGGPDGEPQHF.

This chain connects TRBV29-1 to TRBJ2-5, with a possible D match to TRBD2 (5 bases). Germline V lookup: CDR1 SQVTM, CDR2 ANQGSEA. Between the trimmed V and J ends, which lost 5 bases and 8 bases, there was a span of 21 bases. This CDR3 has 14 amino acids. CDR3 sequence reads: CSVSGRAVRDTQYF. In DNA form, the CDR3 reads TGCAGCGTTTCCGGACGGGCGGTACGGGATACCCAGTACTTC.

In this sample, this clonotype turned up a few times. The genes are TRBV4-3 and TRBJ1-2; TRBD1 is a possible D gene (5 bases). The CDR3 length is 16 residues. Germline V gene data show CDR1 as LGHNA and CDR2 as YSLEER. V lost 0 bases and J 3 bases, leaving 14 bases between the germline ends. The CDR3 DNA sequence: TGCGCCAGCAGCCAAGATCTAGTCAGGGAGGACTATGGCTACACCTTC. Amino acids: CASSQDLVREDYGYTF.

In its sample, this clonotype was seen many times. The junction shows a germline mismatch at one end, possibly a read error. This chain links TRBV6-2 or TRBV6-3 with TRBJ2-7; D gene uncertain. The CDR3 contains 11 residues. Germline CDR1 and CDR2: MNHEY and SVGEGT. Here the CDR3 reads CASSNSYEQYF. The CDR3 nucleotides read TGTGCCAGCAGTAACTCCTACGAGCAGTACTTC.

V gene TRBV18 combines with J gene TRBJ2-5; D may be TRBD2 (5 bases). Trimming took off 0 bases at V and 5 bases at J, with 7 bases between the two ends. CDR1 and CDR2 (germline): KGHSH, LQKENI. The CDR3 covers 13 residues. The CDR3 spells CASSPPGDETQYF. Here the CDR3 DNA reads TGTGCCAGCTCACCACCGGGAGATGAGACCCAGTACTTC.

This clonotype was observed many times. The V call is TRBV5-1, the J call TRBJ2-2; a possible D gene is TRBD2 (5 bases). The V end lost 3 bases, the J end lost 4 bases, and 13 bases lay between the germline ends. The CDR3 has 15 residues. From germline, CDR1 is SGHRS and CDR2 YFSETQ. CDR3 sequence (DNA): TGCGCCAGCAGCTACTCCGGGGTCGGCACCGGGGAGCTGTTTTTT. This gives the protein CASSYSGVGTGELFF.

V and J are TRBV20-1 and TRBJ2-3, with 9 bases aligning to TRBD1. Germline V gene data show CDR1 as DFQATT and CDR2 as SNEGSKA (reference sequence). This CDR3 spans 17 amino acids. The V and J ends lost 5 bases and 0 bases, in that order; junction bases with no gene match: 12. The CDR3 here is CSAGPPGQGSSTDTQYF. The CDR3 DNA reads as TGCAGTGCTGGACCCCCGGGACAGGGATCTAGCACAGATACGCAGTATTTT.

There are many counts of this clonotype. The chain is built from TRBV5-1 and TRBJ2-3; D not resolved. The germline V gene has CDR1 SGHRS and CDR2 YFSETQ. The CDR3 spans 15 residues. Between the trimmed V and J ends, which lost 1 base and 2 bases, there was a span of 11 bases. CDR3: CASSLPTVHTDTQYF. Here the CDR3 DNA reads TGCGCCAGCAGCTTGCCTACAGTCCACACAGATACGCAGTATTTT.

This clonotype was observed at least ten times. The chain links TRBV7-6 to TRBJ2-5; D gene unclear. The V end lost 4 bases, the J end lost 5 bases, and 11 bases lay between the germline ends. The V gene's germline CDR1 is SGHVS and CDR2 FNYEAQ. The CDR3 totals 13 residues. In DNA, the CDR3 is TGTGCCAGCAGCTCGCGTCTAGTGGAGACCCAGTACTTC. This translates into CASSSRLVETQYF.

This clonotype has at least ten counts. The chain recombines TRBV5-5 with TRBJ2-7; D uncertain. Deletions cut 0 bases from V and 0 bases from J, with 13 bases between. The CDR3 totals 16 residues. CDR1 is SGHKS and CDR2 is YYEKEE in the germline V gene (reference sequence). CDR3 loop: CASSLAFSSYSYEQYF. The DNA for the CDR3 is TGTGCCAGCAGCTTGGCCTTTTCCAGCTACTCCTACGAGCAGTACTTC.

The V call is TRBV4-2, the J call TRBJ2-5; D may be TRBD2 (5 bases). V lost 0 bases, J lost 4 bases, and 18 bases lay in between. In germline, CDR1 is LGHNA, CDR2 YNFKEQ. The CDR3 length is 17 residues. CDR3 sequence (DNA): TGTGCCAGCAGCCAAGATCTAACCAGGACTCGAAGAGAGACCCAGTACTTC. It is translated as CASSQDLTRTRRETQYF.

The V gene is TRBV7-2, the J gene TRBJ2-1, with D possibly being TRBD2 (5 bases). V was trimmed by 5 bases and J by 14 bases, leaving 16 bases between them. CDR1 SGHTA and CDR2 FQGNSA come from the germline V gene. The CDR3 spans 12 residues. The CDR3: CASSRRTYDKFF. CDR3 DNA: TGTGCCAGCAGCCGCAGGACTTACGATAAGTTCTTC.

This clonotype was recorded a few times. The chain has TRBV6-5 and TRBJ1-1; D might be TRBD1 (5 bases). The CDR3 is made up of 14 amino acids. Trimming left V 3 bases short and J 4 bases short, with 12 bases between. Germline loops: CDR1 MNHEY, CDR2 SVGAGI. The CDR3 loop is CASSYGGSVTEAFF. In nucleotides, the CDR3 is TGTGCCAGCAGTTATGGGGGGTCGGTCACTGAAGCTTTCTTT.

This clonotype has ten or more counts. The J gene is TRBJ1-2, the V gene TRBV20-1; no firm D call. The CDR3 has 10 amino acids. V lost 5 bases and J 5 bases, leaving 6 bases between the germline ends. CDR1 DFQATT and CDR2 SNEGSKA come from the germline V gene (reference sequence). CDR3 coding DNA: TGCAGTGCTTCGGATTATGGCTACACCTTC. This codes for CSASDYGYTF.

The chain combines TRBV11-2 with TRBJ1-2; D not resolved. Trimming took 3 bases from V and 2 from J, leaving 10 bases between them. The CDR3 length is 14 residues. The V gene's germline CDR1 is SGHAT and CDR2 FQNNGV. The CDR3 DNA is TGTGCCAGCAGCTTGAGGCAGCTAAACTATGGCTACACCTTC. The encoded protein is CASSLRQLNYGYTF.

This clonotype was seen at least ten times. The V and J genes are TRBV5-1 and TRBJ1-6, with unresolved D. Trimming cost V 0 bases and J 9 bases, with 13 bases left between them. Germline V gene data show CDR1 as SGHRS and CDR2 as YFSETQ. The CDR3 runs to 15 residues. CDR3 sequence: CASSLDPESFSPLHF. CDR3 DNA sequence: TGCGCCAGCAGCTTGGACCCGGAGTCTTTTTCACCCCTCCACTTT.

Details on this clonotype: A read error may account for a junction end that differs from germline. The V and J genes are TRBV20-1 and TRBJ1-1; 9 positions agree with TRBD1. The CDR3 sequence is 15 residues long. The germline V gene encodes CDR1 DFQATT and CDR2 SNEGSKA (reference sequence). The CDR3 protein is CSVRDSRTGDTEAFF. CDR3 nucleotide sequence: TGCAGTGTTAGAGATAGTAGGACAGGGGACACTGAAGCTTTCTTT.